These 15 T cell receptor beta chains were all obtained from the same sample, sequenced in a study of PD-1 blockade in classical Hodgkin lymphoma. Assay: immunoSEQ multiplex PCR; the TCRdb copy retains only in-frame clones and omits some. Among roughly 1,400 clones listed, around three quarters were seen once. Sample time point: cycle 4 day 1 (C4D1), after more than five weeks of nivolumab. There was relapse after autologous stem cell transplantation in every patient, and there was variation in brentuximab vedotin exposure. Thawed PBMCs were the source of CD8+ T cells, obtained through magnetic negative selection. This specimen was CD8+ T cells from blood, taken before the fourth cycle of nivolumab. Source of these receptors: a human donor with classical Hodgkin lymphoma. The donor label of this sample is uncertain.

J is TRBJ1-1 and V is TRBV6-1; 7 bases map to TRBD1. V gave up 2 bases and J gave up 4 bases; unmatched junction bases: 7. Germline V gene sequence: CDR1 MNHNS, CDR2 SASEGT. The CDR3 extends over 15 amino acids. In DNA form, the CDR3 reads TGTGCCAGCAGTGAACACCCGACAGGGATCACTGAAGCTTTCTTT. Its protein product is CASSEHPTGITEAFF.

Here the CDR3 reads CASSSGTSGYEQYF. The CDR3 DNA is TGTGCCAGCAGCTCCGGGACTAGCGGTTACGAGCAGTACTTC. The chain uses TRBV5-4 and TRBJ2-7; TRBD2 matches 11 bases. The germline V gene encodes CDR1 SGHNT and CDR2 YYREEE (reference sequence). CDR3 length: 14 residues. After removal of 3 bases from V and 4 bases from J, the junction contained 3 bases not matched to a gene.

J is TRBJ1-3 and V is TRBV7-8; the match to TRBD1 covers 7 bases. V lost 1 base to trimming and J lost 0 bases; unmatched junction nucleotides: 3. CDR3 length equals 16 residues. Germline loops: CDR1 SGHVS, CDR2 FQNEAQ. The CDR3 DNA reads TGTGCCAGCAGCTTAGAGGGGGCTAGCTCTGGAAACACCATATATTTT. Translating it yields CASSLEGASSGNTIYF.

This clone was observed a few times. The genes are TRBV4-1 and TRBJ1-5; 9 bases map to TRBD1. With 0 bases clipped from V and 2 bases from J, the junction kept 5 bases outside the gene matches. The CDR3 is 17 amino acids. Germline loops: CDR1 MGHRA, CDR2 YSYEKL. The CDR3 region has the DNA TGCGCCAGCAGCCAAGAGAGTTGGACAGGGGGCAATCAGCCCCAGCATTTT. This sequence encodes CASSQESWTGGNQPQHF.

This clone showed up just a few times. V gene TRBV7-8 combines with J gene TRBJ1-5; TRBD1 is a possible D gene (5 bases). The CDR3 has 15 amino acids. Germline V gene sequence: CDR1 SGHVS, CDR2 FQNEAQ. Trimming took off 1 base at V and 4 bases at J, with 11 bases between the two ends. CDR3 sequence reads: CASSLERGGNQPQHF. CDR3 DNA: TGTGCCAGCAGCTTAGAGAGGGGAGGAAATCAGCCCCAGCATTTT. Full variable domain (remainder filled in from reference TRBV7-8 and TRBJ1-5): GAGVSQSPRYKVAKRGQDVALRCDPISGHVSLFWYQQALGQGPEFLTYFQNEAQLDKSGLPSDRFFAERPEGSVSTLKIQRTQQEDSAVYLCASSLERGGNQPQHFGDGTRLSIL.

This clone was counted a single time. The gene calls are TRBV4-1 and TRBJ1-5; no clear D. The CDR3 runs 19 residues. Germline V gene lookup returns CDR1 MGHRA and CDR2 YSYEKL. Deletions cut 0 bases from V and 5 bases from J, with 23 bases between. DNA of the CDR3: TGCGCCAGCAGCCAAGAACATAGGCTCGGACTCCCAAATGATCAGCCCCAGCATTTT. As protein: CASSQEHRLGLPNDQPQHF.

The gene calls are TRBV6-1 and TRBJ2-3, with 7 bases matching TRBD1. The CDR3 loop spans 15 amino acids. Per germline, CDR1 MNHNS and CDR2 SASEGT. The V gene end was trimmed by 8 bases and the J gene end by 0 bases; junction bases not matched to a gene: 8. In DNA form, the CDR3 reads TGTGCCAGCGGGACAGAGGAGCCTAGCACAGATACGCAGTATTTT. As protein: CASGTEEPSTDTQYF.

This clone was observed a handful of times. V usage is TRBV4-1 and J usage is TRBJ1-1; tentatively, D is TRBD1 (6 bases). V was trimmed by 4 bases and J by 6 bases, leaving 15 bases between them. Per the germline V gene, CDR1 is MGHRA and CDR2 is YSYEKL. This CDR3 has 14 amino acids. CDR3 residues: CASSPIQGYSEAFF. The CDR3 DNA is TGCGCCAGCAGCCCGATCCAGGGGTATTCTGAAGCTTTCTTT.

This clone was found a few times. The chain carries TRBV6-1 and TRBJ1-2; no clear D gene. V was pared by 8 bases and J by 3 bases, with 13 bases between. Per germline, CDR1 MNHNS and CDR2 SASEGT. The CDR3 spans 13 residues. CDR3 DNA: TGTGCCAGCCTGTTGGGCGGGTACTATGGCTACACCTTC. It encodes CASLLGGYYGYTF.

The J gene is TRBJ1-1, the V gene TRBV6-5, with D perhaps matching TRBD1 (5 bases). The germline V gene has CDR1 MNHEY and CDR2 SVGAGI. The CDR3 spans 14 residues. V gave up 6 bases and J gave up 4 bases, with 15 bases separating them. The CDR3 protein is CASRIRGGITEAFF. CDR3 in DNA: TGTGCCAGCAGAATACGGGGGGGGATCACTGAAGCTTTCTTT.

Only one count was recorded for this clone. The rearrangement joins TRBV2 to TRBJ1-3, with a weak D call TRBD1 (5 bases). The CDR3 loop spans 19 amino acids. CDR1 and CDR2 (germline): SNHLY, FYNNEI. V was shortened by 5 bases and J by 0 bases, with 23 bases between the two germline ends. CDR3 coding DNA: TGTGCCAGCAGTCCGGCGGGTTACAGGCTGACAGACTCTGGAAACACCATATATTTT. It codes for CASSPAGYRLTDSGNTIYF.

The J gene is TRBJ2-5, the V gene TRBV5-8, with a weak D call TRBD1 (6 bases). Trimming took off 0 bases at V and 0 bases at J, with 6 bases between the two ends. The CDR3 is 14 amino acids. CDR1 is SGHTS and CDR2 is YDEGEE in the germline V gene. The CDR3 DNA sequence: TGTGCCAGCAGCTTGGGGACAGACCAAGAGACCCAGTACTTC. This sequence encodes CASSLGTDQETQYF.

This chain links TRBV11-1 with TRBJ1-2; perhaps TRBD1 as D (5 bases). From germline, CDR1 is SGHAT and CDR2 FQDESV (reference sequence). The CDR3 extends over 15 amino acids. Trimming left V 5 bases short and J 0 bases short, with 13 bases between. CDR3 sequence: CASSNLGEANYGYTF. CDR3 bases: TGTGCCAGCAGCAACCTGGGGGAAGCTAACTATGGCTACACCTTC.

The J gene is TRBJ2-3, the V gene TRBV6-5; 8 nucleotides match TRBD1. Germline-derived CDR1 and CDR2 are MNHEY and SVGAGI. V lost 7 bases, J lost 1 base, and 1 base stayed unmatched. There are 13 residues in the CDR3. The CDR3, as DNA: TGTGCCAGCAAGGGACAGGGCACAGATACGCAGTATTTT. Translated, it gives CASKGQGTDTQYF.

The chain links TRBV23-1 to TRBJ1-5; TRBD1 might be the D (5 bases). TRBV23-1 is annotated as an ORF whose role is uncertain. Trimming cost V 7 bases and J 4 bases, with 11 bases left between them. This CDR3 is built from 13 residues. The CDR3 is CASIGRGNQPQHF. The CDR3 DNA reads as TGCGCCAGCATAGGGAGGGGAAATCAGCCCCAGCATTTT.